The clone carrying this TCR beta chain was picked up many times. The CDR3 sequence is 15 residues long. Germline V gene sequence: CDR1 SEHNR, CDR2 FQNEAQ (reference sequence). V was cut by 4 bases and J by 5 bases, with 17 bases left in between. This specimen belongs to a study of Graves' ophthalmopathy and Graves' hyperthyroidism. For repertoire sequencing, the TCR beta CDR3 regions were amplified from RNA transcripts. HTBI primers were used in a first-round RT-PCR, which preceded a second-round multiplex PCR. TCRdb analysed the multiplex PCR reads with MiXCR anew, one entry per CDR3 protein. This sample carries 340,000 or so distinct CDR3 sequences, roughly 16% of them seen once, and the ten largest clones take roughly 12%.

This clonotype was sampled from an adult man with Graves' ophthalmopathy. The genes are TRBV7-9 and TRBJ2-5, with no clear D. The specimen sequenced was peripheral blood. CDR3 protein: CASSSTLIEEETQYF. CDR3 bases: TGTGCCAGCAGCTCGACCTTAATAGAGGAGGAGACCCAGTACTTC. The whole variable domain, filled in from reference TRBV7-9 and TRBJ2-5, reads DTGVSQNPRHKITKRGQNVTFRCDPISEHNRLYWYRQTLGQGPEFLTYFQNEAQLEKSRLLSDRFSAERPKGSFSTLEIQRTEQGDSAMYLCASSSTLIEEETQYFGPGTRLLVL.